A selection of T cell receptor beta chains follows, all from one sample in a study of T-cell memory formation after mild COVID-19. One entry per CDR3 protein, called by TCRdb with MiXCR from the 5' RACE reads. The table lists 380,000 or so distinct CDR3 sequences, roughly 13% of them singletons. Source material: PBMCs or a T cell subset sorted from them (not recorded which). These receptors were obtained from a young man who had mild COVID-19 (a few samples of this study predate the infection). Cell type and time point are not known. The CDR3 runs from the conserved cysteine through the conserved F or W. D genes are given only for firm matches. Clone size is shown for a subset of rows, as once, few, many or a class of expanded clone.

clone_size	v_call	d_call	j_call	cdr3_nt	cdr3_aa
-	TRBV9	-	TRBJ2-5	TGTGCCAGCAGCGTCGGCTCCGGGACCCCCACGGCCCAGTACTTC	CASSVGSGTPTAQYF
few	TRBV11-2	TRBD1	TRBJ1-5	TGTGCCAGCAGCTCTATACAGGGGAATCAGCCCCAGCATTTT	CASSSIQGNQPQHF
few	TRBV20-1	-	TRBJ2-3	TGCAGTGCAACTCTAGGACCGGTTTCAGATACGCAGTATTTT	CSATLGPVSDTQYF
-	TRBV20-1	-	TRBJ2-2	TGCAGTGCTCGCCCTCGGGGACCCGAGGTTGCCACCGGGGAGCTGTTTTTT	CSARPRGPEVATGELFF
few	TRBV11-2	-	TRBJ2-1	TGTGCCAGCAGCTTAGATCCCGGGGATGAGCAGTTCTTC	CASSLDPGDEQFF
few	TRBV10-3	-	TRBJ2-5	TGTGCCATCAGAGGAGGACGACAAGAGACCCAGTACTTC	CAIRGGRQETQYF
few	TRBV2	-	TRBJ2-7	TGTGCCAGCAGCTACACCGACTACGAGCAGTACTTC	CASSYTDYEQYF
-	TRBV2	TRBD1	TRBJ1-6	TGTGCCAGCATGAGACAGGGTAATTCACCCCTCCACTTT	CASMRQGNSPLHF
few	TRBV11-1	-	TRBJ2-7	TGTGCCAGCAGTCTCGAATCATCCACCTACGAGCAGTACTTC	CASSLESSTYEQYF
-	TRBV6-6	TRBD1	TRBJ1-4	TGTGCCAGCAGTTACGGACAGGGCGACGAAAAACTGTTTTTT	CASSYGQGDEKLFF
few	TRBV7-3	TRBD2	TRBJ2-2	TGTGCCAGCAGCTTAAGCGGGGGGCCAGGAACCGGGGAGCTGTTTTTT	CASSLSGGPGTGELFF
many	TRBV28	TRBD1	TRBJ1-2	TGTGCCAGCAACACAGGGGACTATGGCTACACCTTC	CASNTGDYGYTF
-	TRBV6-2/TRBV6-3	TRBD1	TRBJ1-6	TGTGCCAGCAGTCCGACAGGGAATGAATCACCCCTCCACTTT	CASSPTGNESPLHF
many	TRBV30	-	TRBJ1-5	TGTGCCTGGAGTACCAGGGATAGTCAGCCCCAGCATTTT	CAWSTRDSQPQHF